Below, 20 T cell receptor beta chains from the same sample are listed, as sequenced in a study of T cell responses to AZD1222 COVID-19 vaccine. Repertoires were generated with immunoSEQ multiplex PCR, while TCRdb's copy carries only in-frame clones and drops some. The table includes over 90,000 clones, roughly 83% detected once. The material was peripheral blood, obtained on day 0 of AZD1222 vaccination. These TCRs come from an adult in good health.

The chain recombines TRBV5-1 with TRBJ2-7; D is ambiguous. CDR3 length: 12 amino acids. V shed 4 bases and J shed 0 bases, with 5 bases lying between them. From germline, CDR1 is SGHRS and CDR2 YFSETQ. This CDR3 is CASSTNSYEQYF. CDR3 in DNA: TGCGCCAGCAGCACCAACTCCTACGAGCAGTACTTC.

The chain recombines TRBV6-2 or TRBV6-3 with TRBJ1-4, with D perhaps matching TRBD1 (6 bases). The CDR3 contains 16 residues. Germline CDR1 and CDR2: MNHEY and SVGEGT. V gave up 0 bases and J gave up 8 bases, with 16 bases separating them. The CDR3 region has the DNA TGTGCCAGCAGTTACTCGCCCGGCAGGGGTGAAGAAAAACTGTTTTTT. Translation: CASSYSPGRGEEKLFF.

This sequence joins TRBV4-3 and TRBJ1-1; D ambiguous. The CDR3 is 15 residues long. The V end lost 2 bases, the J end lost 1 base, and 11 bases lay between the germline ends. CDR1 and CDR2 from the germline V gene are LGHNA and YSLEER. The CDR3 DNA sequence: TGCGCCAGCAGCCAATTTGTCAGCTCGAACACTGAAGCTTTCTTT. As protein: CASSQFVSSNTEAFF.

The chain combines TRBV28 with TRBJ1-2, with D possibly matching TRBD1 (5 bases). Germline lookup yields CDR1 MDHEN and CDR2 SYDVKM. The length of the CDR3 is 11 residues. Trimming removed 7 bases from V and 6 bases from J, with 9 bases in between. In DNA, the CDR3 is TGTGCCAGCATACAAGGGGATGGCTACACCTTC. Its protein is CASIQGDGYTF.

V gene TRBV29-1 combines with J gene TRBJ2-1; D is unresolved. Trimming shortened V by 7 bases and J by 0 bases, and 7 bases separated the two germline ends. CDR3 length equals 12 residues. The germline V gene has CDR1 SQVTM and CDR2 ANQGSEA. The CDR3 coding sequence is TGCAGCGCGGGTGTCTCCTACAATGAGCAGTTCTTC. Translating it yields CSAGVSYNEQFF.

This clone was recorded once. The chain couples TRBV30 to TRBJ1-1; D remains ambiguous. V shed 0 bases and J shed 5 bases, with 16 bases lying between them. CDR1 and CDR2 from the germline V gene are GTSNPN and SVGIG (reference sequence). This CDR3 is 15 amino acids long. The CDR3 protein is CAWSVRTRLGTEAFF. The CDR3, as DNA: TGTGCCTGGAGTGTACGGACTCGACTGGGGACTGAAGCTTTCTTT. Variable domain in full (rest from reference TRBV30 and TRBJ1-1): SQTIHQWPATLVQPVGSPLSLECTVEGTSNPNLYWYRQAAGRGLQLLFYSVGIGQISSEVPQNLSASRPQDRQFILSSKKLLLSDSGFYLCAWSVRTRLGTEAFFGQGTRLTVV.

This clone was seen more than once but under ten times. V gene TRBV9 combines with J gene TRBJ2-7; D unresolved. CDR3 length: 14 amino acids. The V and J ends lost 2 bases and 2 bases respectively, with 11 bases between them. Germline CDR1 SGDLS, CDR2 YYNGEE. The CDR3 sequence: CASSVGSTAYEQYF. The DNA for the CDR3 is TGTGCCAGCAGCGTTGGCAGTACCGCCTACGAGCAGTACTTC.

This chain links TRBV4-1 with TRBJ2-1; tentatively, D is TRBD2 (6 bases). The CDR3 has 14 amino acids. Trimming removed 2 bases from V and 7 bases from J, with 12 bases in between. CDR1 and CDR2 (germline): MGHRA, YSYEKL. CDR3 sequence: CASSQLWTINEQFF. The CDR3, as DNA: TGCGCCAGCAGCCAACTGTGGACTATAAATGAGCAGTTCTTC.

The chain links TRBV29-1 to TRBJ2-1; TRBD1 is a possible D gene (7 bases). CDR1 and CDR2 (germline): SQVTM, ANQGSEA. The CDR3 covers 16 residues. The germline V and J ends were trimmed by 0 bases and 7 bases, with 19 bases remaining between them. CDR3 protein: CSVEDPGQGGRNEQFF. CDR3 nucleotides: TGCAGCGTTGAAGATCCGGGGCAGGGGGGAAGAAATGAGCAGTTCTTC.

The chain employs TRBV7-8 and TRBJ1-2, with no clear D. Trimming shortened V by 3 bases and J by 4 bases, and 15 bases separated the two germline ends. CDR1 SGHVS and CDR2 FQNEAQ come from the germline V gene. This CDR3 has 15 residues. CDR3 DNA sequence: TGTGCCAGCAGCTTGAGGCGGACGGACTTCTATGGCTACACCTTC. Protein sequence: CASSLRRTDFYGYTF.

This sequence joins TRBV5-1 and TRBJ2-3; D is possibly TRBD1 (5 bases). This CDR3 region has 13 residues. Germline CDR1 is SGHRS and CDR2 is YFSETQ. V was shortened by 0 bases and J by 10 bases, with 12 bases between the two germline ends. DNA for the CDR3: TGCGCCAGCAGCTTGGATACAGGATTCGCGCAGTATTTT. It translates to CASSLDTGFAQYF.

The sample holds one count of this clone. The V call is TRBV7-2, the J call TRBJ2-3, with no clear D. V lost 1 base and J lost 4, with 6 bases in between. The length of the CDR3 is 13 residues. Germline lookup yields CDR1 SGHTA and CDR2 FQGNSA. The CDR3 here is CASSLVTADTQYF. CDR3 coding DNA: TGTGCCAGCAGCTTAGTTACGGCAGATACGCAGTATTTT.

The chain carries TRBV7-2 and TRBJ1-6; D may be TRBD1 (6 bases). The germline V gene encodes CDR1 SGHTA and CDR2 FQGNSA. V was clipped by 5 bases and J by 6 bases, with 14 bases between them. This CDR3 spans 15 amino acids. This chain's CDR3 is CASSRTRGANSPLHF. The CDR3 bases are TGTGCCAGCAGCCGGACCAGGGGAGCTAATTCACCCCTCCACTTT.

The chain links TRBV7-2 to TRBJ1-2, with TRBD1 matching over 7 bases. V was clipped by 8 bases and J by 5 bases; unmatched bases: 8. CDR3 length equals 13 residues. CDR1 is SGHTA, CDR2 FQGNSA, per germline. The CDR3 is CASDRDGAYGYTF. CDR3 nucleotides: TGTGCCAGCGACAGGGACGGCGCTTATGGCTACACCTTC. Supplemented by reference TRBV7-2 and TRBJ1-2, the full variable domain reads GAGVSQSPSNKVTEKGKDVELRCDPISGHTALYWYRQSLGQGLEFLIYFQGNSAPDKSGLPSDRFSAERTGGSVSTLTIQRTQQEDSAVYLCASDRDGAYGYTFGSGTRLTVV.

The CDR3 is CASSPRTGEGIQYF. The CDR3 DNA is TGTGCCAGCAGCCCGCGGACAGGGGAGGGCATTCAGTACTTC. J is TRBJ2-4 and V is TRBV5-5, with 9 nucleotides matching TRBD1. Per germline, CDR1 SGHKS and CDR2 YYEKEE (reference sequence). The CDR3 has 14 residues. The junction had 8 bases not matched to a gene; V was cut back by 4 bases and J by 9 bases. The complete variable domain, with remaining parts taken from reference TRBV5-5 and TRBJ2-4, reads DAGVTQSPTHLIKTRGQQVTLRCSPISGHKSVSWYQQVLGQGPQFIFQYYEKEERGRGNFPDRFSARQFPNYSSELNVNALLLGDSALYLCASSPRTGEGIQYFGAGTRLSVL.

This chain's CDR3 is CASSPQLNLGNTEAFF. The CDR3 DNA sequence: TGCGCCAGCAGTCCCCAACTCAACCTGGGGAACACTGAAGCTTTCTTT. The V gene is TRBV5-1, the J gene TRBJ1-1; no clear D. Germline values: CDR1 SGHRS, CDR2 YFSETQ. Trimming left V 5 bases short and J 1 base short, with 18 bases between. The length of the CDR3 is 16 residues.

The chain carries TRBV7-2 and TRBJ2-7, with D unclear. Deletions cut 0 bases from V and 2 bases from J, with 11 bases between. From germline, CDR1 is SGHTA and CDR2 FQGNSA. CDR3 size: 15 residues. CDR3 nucleotides: TGTGCCAGCAGCTTAGCGGTGCGGAAAACCTACGAGCAGTACTTC. Translating gives CASSLAVRKTYEQYF.

V usage is TRBV9 and J usage is TRBJ1-3, with 7 bases lining up with TRBD1. CDR3 size: 14 residues. CDR1 and CDR2 (germline): SGDLS, YYNGEE. The trim removed 0 bases at V and 5 bases at J, leaving 2 bases unmatched. Here the CDR3 DNA reads TGTGCCAGCAGCGTAGCGGGACAGAGAAACACCATATATTTT. Protein product: CASSVAGQRNTIYF.

V is TRBV19 and J is TRBJ2-5; 9 positions match TRBD2. With 6 bases clipped from V and 7 bases from J, the junction kept 9 bases outside the gene matches. This CDR3 contains 14 residues. CDR1 and CDR2 from the germline V gene are LNHDA and SQIVND (reference sequence). CDR3 in amino acids: CASRDSGRGGTQYF. CDR3 DNA sequence: TGTGCCAGTAGGGATAGCGGGAGAGGTGGGACCCAGTACTTC.

The chain carries TRBV7-9 and TRBJ1-1; D unresolved. This CDR3 has 14 residues. V dropped 1 base and J dropped 0 bases, with 6 bases sitting between them. Per the germline V gene, CDR1 is SEHNR and CDR2 is FQNEAQ (reference sequence). CDR3 sequence reads: CASSLDTLNTEAFF. The CDR3 nucleotides are TGTGCCAGCAGCTTAGACACCTTGAACACTGAAGCTTTCTTT.